Listed below are T cell receptor beta chains from one sample, sequenced in a study of long-term antiretroviral therapy in people with HIV. Using immunoSEQ multiplex PCR, the repertoire was profiled, and TCRdb retains in-frame clones only, with some absent. This table has tens of thousands of clones, almost 97% appearing once. The material was unsorted PBMCs, obtained 6.9 years after starting antiretroviral therapy. These receptors were taken from a man aged 25 to 40 with HIV. CDR3s include the opening cysteine and the closing phenylalanine or tryptophan. The D gene is left open where the match is weak. Clone sizes are given selectively: once, few, many, or a class where the clone is expanded.

TRBJ2-3 | TRBD2 | once | TRBV5-1 | TGCGCCAGCAGCTCCGTTAAGGCTAGCGGAACAGATACGCAGTATTTT | CASSSVKASGTDTQYF
TRBJ2-7 | NA | NA | TRBV18 | TGTGCCAGCTCACCGTTCCCCTCCGGGACCAGCTCCTACGAGCAGTACTTC | CASSPFPSGTSSYEQYF
TRBJ2-7 | NA | once | TRBV5-1 | TGCGCCAGCAGCTTGGCCCTAGGGCAGCTTGACTACGAGCAGTACTTC | CASSLALGQLDYEQYF
TRBJ2-7 | NA | NA | TRBV5-6 | TGTGCCAGCAGCTTATGGGACGTAGGTTACGAGCAGTACTTC | CASSLWDVGYEQYF
TRBJ1-1 | NA | NA | TRBV5-1 | TGCGCCAGCACTCTTTTGACCGGGACGTTAGGAGGAAACACTGAAGCTTTCTTT | CASTLLTGTLGGNTEAFF
TRBJ2-5 | NA | NA | TRBV15 | TGTGCCACCAGCAGAGATTGGGGTCAAGAGACCCAGTACTTC | CATSRDWGQETQYF
TRBJ2-3 | TRBD2 | NA | TRBV6-1 | TGTGCCAGCAGTGAGAGGGACTACACAGATACGCAGTATTTT | CASSERDYTDTQYF
TRBJ2-2 | TRBD2 | NA | TRBV6-5 | TGTGCCAGCAGTAGGCTAGCGGTAGGGACCGGGGAGCTGTTTTTT | CASSRLAVGTGELFF
TRBJ2-5 | TRBD1 | NA | TRBV7-9 | TGTGCCAGCAGCGCACCCCGGGGGACAGGGGGAGGAGAGACCCAGTACTTC | CASSAPRGTGGGETQYF
TRBJ2-1 | NA | NA | TRBV9 | TGTGCCAGCAGCGCTATCTCAAATGAGCAGTTCTTC | CASSAISNEQFF
TRBJ2-5 | NA | NA | TRBV5-1 | TGCGCCAGCAGCTTGTCTTCCGGGGCGGCGGGAGAGACCCAGTACTTC | CASSLSSGAAGETQYF
TRBJ1-3 | TRBD1 | once | TRBV7-2 | TGTGCCAGCAGTTCCCCCGGCGGACAGGGACACACCATATATTTT | CASSSPGGQGHTIYF
TRBJ1-1 | NA | NA | TRBV6-6 | TGTGCCAGCAGTTACTCGATTGAGAGGACTGAAGCTTTCTTT | CASSYSIERTEAFF
TRBJ2-7 | TRBD2 | NA | TRBV11-2 | TGTGCCAGCAGCTTGGGATCGGGACTAGCTTACGAGCAGTACTTC | CASSLGSGLAYEQYF
TRBJ2-7 | NA | NA | TRBV19 | TGTGCCAGTAGTATTCCAGGGGAAGAAGGTTCCTACGAGCAGTACTTC | CASSIPGEEGSYEQYF
TRBJ2-4 | NA | NA | TRBV11-2 | TGTGCCAGCAGGGGGGGGCATCTAGCCAAAAACATTCAGTACTTC | CASRGGHLAKNIQYF
TRBJ2-3 | NA | NA | TRBV15 | TGTGCCACCAGCGGGACGGCCACAGATACGCAGTATTTT | CATSGTATDTQYF
TRBJ2-2 | NA | NA | TRBV21-1 | TGTGCCAGCAGCGCACCGGGACTAGCGGGAGTAGAGCTGTTTTTT | CASSAPGLAGVELFF
TRBJ2-7 | TRBD2 | NA | TRBV6-1 | TGTGCCAGCAGAGGCGGGGGGACCTACGAGCAGTACTTC | CASRGGGTYEQYF
TRBJ2-2 | TRBD2 | NA | TRBV4-2 | TGTGCCAGCAGCCGGGAGGGTACCGGGGAGCTGTTTTTT | CASSREGTGELFF
TRBJ2-1 | TRBD1 | NA | TRBV7-2 | TGTGCCAGCAGCTTCCAGGGGGCTAGGCAGTTCTTC | CASSFQGARQFF
TRBJ1-2 | TRBD1 | NA | TRBV29-1 | TGCAGCGTCCGGACAGGGGGAGTAGTAGAGGGCTACACCTTC | CSVRTGGVVEGYTF